The 16 T cell receptor beta chains given below trace back to one sample, sequenced in a study of cytomegalovirus exposure and HLA in healthy donors. A multiplex PCR was run with 60 Vbeta primers and 13 Jbeta primers. Profiled with immunoSEQ multiplex PCR; TCRdb holds only in-frame clones, not every one. Of hundreds of thousands of clones in the sample, about 79% were seen once. Input material: PBMCs. The receptors shown here come from a male donor in good health and CMV-seronegative.

The chain combines TRBV7-3 with TRBJ1-1; 8 bases line up with TRBD1. V lost 2 bases to trimming and J lost 1 base; unmatched junction nucleotides: 3. Germline CDR1 SGHTA, CDR2 FQGTGA. CDR3 length: 15 amino acids. CDR3 in DNA: TGTGCCAGCAGCTTAGCCGGGACAGGGAACACTGAAGCTTTCTTT. It codes for CASSLAGTGNTEAFF.

V is TRBV28 and J is TRBJ1-5, with 7 bases that match TRBD1. With 5 bases clipped from V and 7 bases from J, the junction kept 11 bases outside the gene matches. The CDR3 covers 15 residues. Germline loops: CDR1 MDHEN, CDR2 SYDVKM. Here the CDR3 reads CASSEAKGAQQPQHF. The CDR3 region has the DNA TGTGCCAGCAGTGAGGCGAAGGGGGCGCAGCAGCCCCAGCATTTT.

J is TRBJ1-2 and V is TRBV11-2; 7 nucleotides line up with TRBD1. Germline V gene sequence: CDR1 SGHAT, CDR2 FQNNGV. The CDR3 spans 15 residues. The V and J ends lost 0 bases and 7 bases, in that order; junction bases with no gene match: 8. In DNA, the CDR3 is TGTGCCAGCAGCTTAGAACCGACAGGGTGGCGTGGCTACACCTTC. This sequence encodes CASSLEPTGWRGYTF. Drawing the rest from reference TRBV11-2 and TRBJ1-2, the complete variable domain is EAGVAQSPRYKIIEKRQSVAFWCNPISGHATLYWYQQILGQGPKLLIQFQNNGVVDDSQLPKDRFSAERLKGVDSTLKIQPAKLEDSAVYLCASSLEPTGWRGYTFGSGTRLTVV.

About this clone itself: Within the sample, other DNA sequences also encode this same CDR3. This rearrangement joins TRBV19 to TRBJ1-2; D remains unclear. CDR1 is LNHDA, CDR2 SQIVND, per germline (reference sequence). There are 13 residues in the CDR3. Trimming pared 3 bases from V and 7 bases from J, leaving 12 bases between. CDR3 sequence (DNA): TGTGCCAGTAGTATTGGTACAGTTCCTGGCTACACCTTC. It specifies CASSIGTVPGYTF.

The rearrangement joins TRBV11-3 to TRBJ1-1; D is ambiguous. Trimming took off 0 bases at V and 5 bases at J, with 7 bases between the two ends. Germline assignment: CDR1 SGHNT and CDR2 YENEEA. The CDR3 sequence is 13 residues long. CDR3 residues: CASSLDAGTEAFF. CDR3 bases: TGTGCCAGCAGCTTAGATGCGGGGACTGAAGCTTTCTTT.

The chain recombines TRBV15 with TRBJ1-5; no clear D. CDR1 and CDR2 from the germline V gene are LNHNV and YYDKDF (reference sequence). With 1 base removed from V and 4 bases from J, the gap between germline ends came to 5 bases. This CDR3 has 13 amino acids. This CDR3 is CATSRGQNQPQHF. DNA of the CDR3: TGTGCCACCAGCAGAGGGCAGAATCAGCCCCAGCATTTT. The complete variable domain, with remaining parts taken from reference TRBV15 and TRBJ1-5, reads DAMVIQNPRYQVTQFGKPVTLSCSQTLNHNVMYWYQQKSSQAPKLLFHYYDKDFNNEADTPDNFQSRRPNTSFCFLDIRSPGLGDTAMYLCATSRGQNQPQHFGDGTRLSIL.

The rearrangement joins TRBV7-6 to TRBJ2-7, with 10 nucleotides matching TRBD2. In germline, CDR1 is SGHVS, CDR2 FNYEAQ. The V gene end was trimmed by 5 bases and the J gene end by 2 bases; junction bases not matched to a gene: 12. The CDR3 covers 17 residues. This CDR3 reads CASSPQPLAGQPYEQYF. In DNA form, the CDR3 reads TGTGCCAGCAGCCCTCAGCCACTAGCGGGACAACCCTACGAGCAGTACTTC.

V gene TRBV28 combines with J gene TRBJ2-5; perhaps TRBD2 as D (6 bases). The germline V gene encodes CDR1 MDHEN and CDR2 SYDVKM. V lost 4 bases to trimming and J lost 5 bases, with 17 bases between them. The CDR3 sequence is 15 residues long. The CDR3 region is CASSSGTFSQETQYF. The CDR3 coding sequence is TGTGCCAGCAGTTCCGGGACTTTTTCACAGGAGACCCAGTACTTC.

The genes are TRBV25-1 and TRBJ1-2; possible D gene TRBD1, 6 bases. V was pared by 4 bases and J by 0 bases, with 9 bases between. Germline loops: CDR1 MGHDK, CDR2 SYGVNS. This CDR3 spans 14 amino acids. The CDR3 region has the DNA TGTGCCAGCAGTGCGACAGGAGCTAACTATGGCTACACCTTC. It translates to CASSATGANYGYTF.

CDR3 sequence (DNA): TGTGCCACCCAGTCGAACACTGAAGCTTTCTTT. Translating gives CATQSNTEAFF. The chain carries TRBV15 and TRBJ1-1; D is undetermined. From germline, CDR1 is LNHNV and CDR2 YYDKDF (reference sequence). This CDR3 spans 11 amino acids. V lost 8 bases, J lost 1 base, and 5 bases lay in between.

The rearrangement links TRBV5-1 to TRBJ2-5, with D possibly being TRBD1 (6 bases). Germline assignment: CDR1 SGHRS and CDR2 YFSETQ. The CDR3 length is 14 residues. Trimming stripped 4 bases from V and 2 bases from J, with 12 bases between. The CDR3 loop reads CASSPGQLQETQYF. CDR3 in DNA: TGCGCCAGCAGCCCCGGACAGCTTCAAGAGACCCAGTACTTC. Full variable domain (outside the CDR3, taken from reference TRBV5-1 and TRBJ2-5): KAGVTQTPRYLIKTRGQQVTLSCSPISGHRSVSWYQQTPGQGLQFLFEYFSETQRNKGNFPGRFSGRQFSNSRSEMNVSTLELGDSALYLCASSPGQLQETQYFGPGTRLLVL.

The V call is TRBV11-2, the J call TRBJ2-1; a weak D match, TRBD2 (6 bases). The V gene's germline CDR1 is SGHAT and CDR2 FQNNGV. The CDR3 sequence is 15 residues long. V lost 1 base and J lost 6, with 13 bases in between. The CDR3 sequence is CASSLVAAWRNEQFF. For the CDR3, the DNA is TGTGCCAGCAGCTTAGTAGCGGCGTGGCGCAATGAGCAGTTCTTC.

The chain combines TRBV5-4 with TRBJ2-3; D is ambiguous. Germline V gene lookup returns CDR1 SGHNT and CDR2 YYREEE (reference sequence). Trimming removed 4 bases at V and 2 bases at J, with 17 bases between. The CDR3 spans 16 residues. The CDR3 is CASSRKDSMITDTQYF. CDR3 coding DNA: TGTGCCAGCAGCCGTAAAGACTCTATGATCACAGATACGCAGTATTTT.

The chain combines TRBV4-2 with TRBJ1-1; TRBD1 matches at 8 bases. This CDR3 spans 14 amino acids. With 4 bases clipped from V and 5 bases from J, the junction kept 6 bases outside the gene matches. Germline V gives CDR1 LGHNA, CDR2 YNFKEQ. Here the CDR3 reads CASSPSQGATEAFF. CDR3 bases: TGTGCCAGCAGCCCAAGCCAGGGGGCAACTGAAGCTTTCTTT.

The V gene is TRBV19, the J gene TRBJ2-5, with a possible D match to TRBD1 (5 bases). The assigned J gene may be wrong: the sequence end matches TRBJ2-7 better. Germline values: CDR1 LNHDA, CDR2 SQIVND (reference sequence). CDR3 length: 13 amino acids. The DNA of the CDR3 is TGTGCCAGCTCCAGGGCCTATACCTACGAGCAGTACTTC. Amino acid sequence: CASSRAYTYEQYF.

This chain links TRBV4-3 with TRBJ1-1; D might be TRBD1 (6 bases). Germline loops: CDR1 LGHNA, CDR2 YSLEER. The CDR3 runs to 13 residues. With 8 bases removed from V and 1 base from J, the gap between germline ends came to 11 bases. The CDR3 spells CASGTGRNTEAFF. DNA for the CDR3: TGCGCCAGCGGCACAGGGCGGAACACTGAAGCTTTCTTT.